The subject of this entry is one T cell receptor beta chain. A junction end diverges from the germline sequence, so it may reflect a read error. The germline V gene has CDR1 SGHNT and CDR2 YYREEE (reference sequence). CDR3 length equals 15 residues. The sample comes from a study of cytomegalovirus exposure and HLA in healthy donors. Study-level information: Within the Caucasian-associated ancestry cluster were around 81% of the approximately 390 genotyped donors.

PCR amplification relied on 60 Vbeta primers (plus 13 Jbeta primers). Generated by immunoSEQ multiplex PCR, the TCRdb table keeps only in-frame clones and is missing some. The table has around 50,000 clones, about 86% seen once; the top ten hold around 1.8%. The sequencing sample was made of PBMCs. This receptor was identified in a man aged 35-49 years in good health and CMV-seronegative. The gene calls are TRBV5-4 and TRBJ1-1; possibly TRBD1 for D (5 bases). This CDR3 reads CAGSSIQDTNTEAFF. Here the CDR3 DNA reads TGTGCCGGCAGCTCCATACAGGACACGAACACTGAAGCTTTCTTT. Full variable domain (missing parts from reference TRBV5-4 and TRBJ1-1): ETGVTQSPTHLIKTRGQQVTLRCSSQSGHNTVSWYQQALGQGPQFIFQYYREEENGRGNFPPRFSGLQFPNYSSELNVNALELDDSALYLCAGSSIQDTNTEAFFGQGTRLTVV.